The present T cell receptor beta chain was sequenced within a study of blood T cell repertoires in COVID-19 (dated by TCRdb to about 2020). With regard to the full study: Samples from collaborators originated in the United States, Italy and Spain and spanned both the acute and convalescent phases of COVID-19. The material from the prospective study consisted of cDNA or gDNA derived from T cells, B-cell-depleted T cells, or PBMCs. Subjects who had been exposed to COVID-19, were actively infected with it, or had recovered from it provided the deeply sampled blood TCRbeta repertoires that made up the dataset. The repertoires were released in a freely available public database meant as a resource for research on the immune response to SARS-CoV-2. The samples were drawn from two sources: the first 160 participants of the ongoing ImmuneRACE study, and 1,254 subjects contributed by 6 global collaborators. Nearly every sample came with metadata listing a de-identified subject ID, COVID-19 status, age in years and sex. Where HLA class I and class II types were available, the types were taken from metadata supplied by the sample provider, not from assay-based typing. The investigation overall reported the following: How much clinical and demographic metadata was included differed by source and by participant, and the metadata was provided uncurated.

Collaborating institutions collected whole blood in K2EDTA tubes following their own protocols. For TCRbeta analysis, collaborator samples were shipped as frozen whole blood, as isolated PBMCs, or as DNA extracted from either sample type. TCRbeta CDR3 regions were amplified from genomic DNA by means of the immunoSEQ Assay, a bias-controlled multiplex PCR. In the paper's pipeline: Nucleated cell counts per sample were estimated from amplification of reference gene primers within the assay. To quantify the absolute abundance of each unique TCRbeta CDR3 rearrangement, sequence reads were collapsed and filtered. For each sample, productive Simpson clonality was calculated as the square root of Simpson's diversity index across productive rearrangements. Here the immuneACCESS table is served through TCRdb, limited to in-frame sequences with V and J called. Missing clones are a known gap in these copies; in checked studies unresolved V genes cover under half, and the rest lacks a known reason. V, J and clone size were drawn from that table, and D and trimming were deduced from the DNA. Within this sample are 100,000 to 150,000 clones, with approximately 82% of them counted one time only. Roughly 10% of the sample goes to the ten largest clones.

Regarding this clone: The target of this receptor is not known. No qualities accompany the bases; no much larger clone lies one base away.

CDR1 and CDR2 (SGHAT, FQNNGV) derive from the germline V gene. V and J are trimmed by 7 bases and 14 bases, and the gene matches miss 14 bases of the junction. The CDR3 holds 13 amino acids from the cysteine to the phenylalanine. Only CDR3 DNA remains: 39 bases, in frame from the first base. Source material: peripheral blood. The chain couples TRBV11-2 to TRBJ2-1, and TRBD2 matches 7 of the central bases. The clonotype comes from a man in his 60s with acute or convalescent COVID-19. The CDR3 in this case is CASTPGGAGNKFF. DNA sequence: TGTGCCAGCACCCCGGGGGGAGCGGGAAATAAGTTCTTC.